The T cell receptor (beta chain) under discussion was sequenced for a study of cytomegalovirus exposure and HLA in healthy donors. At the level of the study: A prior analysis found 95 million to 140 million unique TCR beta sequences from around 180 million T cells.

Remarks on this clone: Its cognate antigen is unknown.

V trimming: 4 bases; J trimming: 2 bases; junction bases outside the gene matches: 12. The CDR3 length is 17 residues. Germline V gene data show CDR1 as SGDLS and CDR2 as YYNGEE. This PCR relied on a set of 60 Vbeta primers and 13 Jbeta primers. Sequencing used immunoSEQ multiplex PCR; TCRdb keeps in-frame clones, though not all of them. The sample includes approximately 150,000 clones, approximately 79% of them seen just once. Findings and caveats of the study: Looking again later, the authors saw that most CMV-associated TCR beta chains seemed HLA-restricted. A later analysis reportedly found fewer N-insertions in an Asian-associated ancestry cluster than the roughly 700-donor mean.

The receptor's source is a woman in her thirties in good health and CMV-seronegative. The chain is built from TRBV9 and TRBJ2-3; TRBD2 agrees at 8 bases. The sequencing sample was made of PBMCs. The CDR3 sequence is CASSRGTGGSITDTQYF. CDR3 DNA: TGTGCCAGCAGCCGGGGGACGGGAGGGTCCATCACAGATACGCAGTATTTT.